The 19 T cell receptor beta chains in this list originate from one sample, sequenced in a study of beta chain features in type 1 diabetes. The study's findings and limits: Shortening that was moderate but significant affected the TCRB CDR3s of Type 1 diabetes patients in all four CD4+ subsets.

Expressed TCRB transcripts were sequenced because the entire RNA isolate underwent reverse transcription. Profiling relied on immunoSEQ multiplex PCR, and the TCRdb table lists in-frame clones only, not all of them. The repertoire holds 280,000 or so clones, with 15% as singletons. These TCRs are of unknown antigen specificity. Sequencing was carried out using naive CD4+ T cells from blood. All receptors derive from a man between 18 and 29 years old with type 1 diabetes.

This clone was observed a few times. This chain links TRBV27 with TRBJ2-7; 11 nucleotides match TRBD2. The CDR3 consists of 14 residues. V dropped 6 bases and J dropped 2; count of bases not matched to a gene: 3. Germline V gene lookup returns CDR1 MNHEY and CDR2 SMNVEV (reference sequence). CDR3 nucleotide sequence: TGTGCCAGCAGGATAGCGGGAGGGGCCTACGAGCAGTACTTC. This encodes CASRIAGGAYEQYF.

This clone was seen only a few times. The chain recombines TRBV6-5 with TRBJ2-5, with no clear D. The CDR3 totals 10 residues. The germline gives CDR1 MNHEY, CDR2 SVGAGI. Between the trimmed V and J ends, which lost 7 bases and 10 bases, there was a span of 10 bases. The CDR3 bases are TGTGCCAGCACCGTCGGGTTCCAGTACTTC. Protein: CASTVGFQYF.

Turning to this clone: At one of its ends the junction is not consistent with the germline gene, which may arise from a read error. This chain joins TRBV5-1 and TRBJ1-2, with a tentative D call TRBD1 (5 bases). This CDR3 has 14 residues. Germline V CDR1 and CDR2: SGHRS, YFSETQ. CDR3 bases: TGCGCCAGCAGCGACCAAGCGATTCGTGGACACAAAAACTTC. It specifies CASSDQAIRGHKNF.

There are a few counts of this clone. This chain joins TRBV7-2 and TRBJ2-7, with a tentative D call TRBD1 (5 bases). The length of the CDR3 is 15 residues. Trimming removed 3 bases from V and 0 bases from J, with 12 bases in between. CDR1 is SGHTA, CDR2 FQGNSA, per germline. The CDR3 DNA follows: TGTGCCAGCAGCTTCTCTGGACATAGCTCCTACGAGCAGTACTTC. It yields the protein CASSFSGHSSYEQYF. The variable domain in full, with the rest retrieved from reference TRBV7-2 and TRBJ2-7, is GAGVSQSPSNKVTEKGKDVELRCDPISGHTALYWYRQSLGQGLEFLIYFQGNSAPDKSGLPSDRFSAERTGGSVSTLTIQRTQQEDSAVYLCASSFSGHSSYEQYFGPGTRLTVT.

The V call is TRBV18, the J call TRBJ1-1; TRBD1 might be the D (5 bases). Germline V CDR1 and CDR2: KGHSH, LQKENI. CDR3 size: 14 residues. Trimming shortened V by 4 bases and J by 1 base, and 10 bases separated the two germline ends. The CDR3 nucleotides read TGTGCCAGCTCACGCGGGACCCCGAACACTGAAGCTTTCTTT. Protein product: CASSRGTPNTEAFF.

This clone was seen a few times. The CDR3 region is CAWSSGLAVGSEQFF. The CDR3 DNA reads TGTGCCTGGAGTTCCGGACTAGCGGTCGGATCTGAGCAGTTCTTC. The rearrangement links TRBV30 to TRBJ2-1; 10 bases align to TRBD2. Germline V gene lookup returns CDR1 GTSNPN and CDR2 SVGIG (reference sequence). This CDR3 comprises 15 residues. V shed 2 bases, J shed 9 bases, and the junction held 10 bases outside the gene matches.

This clone was counted a few times. The J gene is TRBJ1-1, the V gene TRBV6-1, with D uncertain. Germline values: CDR1 MNHNS, CDR2 SASEGT. This CDR3 spans 14 amino acids. Trimming cost V 0 bases and J 5 bases, with 10 bases left between them. The CDR3 loop reads CASSEARFRTEAFF. CDR3 DNA sequence: TGTGCCAGCAGTGAAGCGCGATTTAGAACTGAAGCTTTCTTT.

This clone was observed a few times. The chain combines TRBV25-1 with TRBJ2-7, with 8 bases that match TRBD2. CDR1 and CDR2 (germline): MGHDK, SYGVNS. V trimming: 5 bases; J trimming: 1 base; junction bases outside the gene matches: 7. The CDR3 is made up of 15 amino acids. CDR3 sequence (DNA): TGTGCCAGCAGTACCGTCGGGGGGGCGTCCTACGAGCAGTACTTC. It codes for CASSTVGGASYEQYF.

This clone has just a few counts. The genes are TRBV2 and TRBJ1-5; D uncertain. Trimming stripped 8 bases from V and 6 bases from J, with 5 bases between. The germline V gene has CDR1 SNHLY and CDR2 FYNNEI. The CDR3 loop spans 10 amino acids. DNA of the CDR3: TGTGCCAGCGGAGGTCAGCCCCAGCATTTT. Translation gives CASGGQPQHF.

The J gene is TRBJ2-1, the V gene TRBV4-3, with 11 bases aligning to TRBD2. Losses at the gene ends were 0 bases for V and 6 bases for J; bases not matched to a gene: 4. The CDR3 contains 16 residues. Germline V gene lookup returns CDR1 LGHNA and CDR2 YSLEER. The CDR3 DNA reads TGCGCCAGCAGCCAAGAGAGACTAGCGGGGTCCAATGAGCAGTTCTTC. Its translation is CASSQERLAGSNEQFF.

The chain is built from TRBV9 and TRBJ2-3; the D is unclear. The length of the CDR3 is 12 residues. V lost 2 bases to trimming and J lost 8 bases, with 9 bases between them. Germline V CDR1 and CDR2: SGDLS, YYNGEE. The CDR3 DNA reads as TGTGCCAGCAGCGTGGAATCGGGTACGCAGTATTTT. This sequence encodes CASSVESGTQYF. Variable domain in full (rest from reference TRBV9 and TRBJ2-3): DSGVTQTPKHLITATGQRVTLRCSPRSGDLSVYWYQQSLDQGLQFLIQYYNGEERAKGNILERFSAQQFPDLHSELNLSSLELGDSALYFCASSVESGTQYFGPGTRLTVL.

This clone was seen a few times. V gene TRBV9 combines with J gene TRBJ2-6, with 8 bases fitting TRBD1. This CDR3 spans 18 amino acids. CDR1 SGDLS and CDR2 YYNGEE come from the germline V gene. Germline trimming cut 2 bases from V and 2 bases from J; bases unmatched to any gene: 9. CDR3 in DNA: TGTGCCAGCAGCGTCGGAGGGTCAGGGGGCGCTGGGGCCAACGTCCTGACTTTC. This codes for CASSVGGSGGAGANVLTF. The full variable domain, completed using reference TRBV9 and TRBJ2-6, is DSGVTQTPKHLITATGQRVTLRCSPRSGDLSVYWYQQSLDQGLQFLIQYYNGEERAKGNILERFSAQQFPDLHSELNLSSLELGDSALYFCASSVGGSGGAGANVLTFGAGSRLTVL.

The V and J genes are TRBV15 and TRBJ1-2; 7 bases map to TRBD1. Germline assignment: CDR1 LNHNV and CDR2 YYDKDF (reference sequence). This CDR3 has 13 amino acids. V dropped 8 bases and J dropped 2; count of bases not matched to a gene: 5. In nucleotides, the CDR3 is TGTGCCACCGGACAGGACGTAAACTATGGCTACACCTTC. It codes for CATGQDVNYGYTF.

This clone appeared a few times. The chain joins TRBV21-1 to TRBJ2-1; the table assigns TRBD1, which was not confirmed against the DNA. TRBV21-1 is flagged as a pseudogene. The CDR3 sequence is 14 residues long. The CDR3 is CASSPRWAYNEQFF. CDR3 bases: TGTGCCAGCAGCCCCCGTTGGGCATACAATGAGCAGTTCTTC.

The chain couples TRBV2 to TRBJ2-1; tentative D call: TRBD2 (5 bases). Germline CDR1 is SNHLY and CDR2 is FYNNEI. V was shortened by 10 bases and J by 9 bases, with 19 bases between the two germline ends. The CDR3 is made up of 13 amino acids. CDR3 nucleotide sequence: TGTGCCACCCAGCCCCGCCCGAGCGGTGAGCAGTTCTTC. Translation: CATQPRPSGEQFF.

Only a few counts were recorded for this clone. This sequence joins TRBV6-5 and TRBJ2-5, with 8 bases aligning to TRBD2. CDR1 MNHEY and CDR2 SVGAGI come from the germline V gene. V gave up 6 bases and J gave up 1 base; unmatched junction bases: 7. This CDR3 spans 15 amino acids. CDR3 coding DNA: TGTGCCAGCAGAAGCCCTAGCGGGCCCCAAGAGACCCAGTACTTC. It translates to CASRSPSGPQETQYF.

The genes are TRBV4-3 and TRBJ2-5, with 7 positions matching TRBD1. Germline CDR1 is LGHNA and CDR2 is YSLEER. Trimming took 4 bases from V and 1 from J; bases not matched to a gene: 12. CDR3 length: 17 residues. This CDR3 reads CASSRRVSGQTQETQYF. The CDR3 DNA reads as TGCGCCAGCAGCCGCAGGGTCTCGGGACAGACCCAAGAGACCCAGTACTTC.

The V call is TRBV18, the J call TRBJ2-1, with TRBD2 matching 13 bases. The CDR3 totals 17 residues. V was clipped by 1 base and J by 5 bases; unmatched bases: 5. The germline gives CDR1 KGHSH, CDR2 LQKENI. The CDR3 DNA reads as TGTGCCAGCTCACCACGAGAACTAGCGGGAGGGGACAATGAGCAGTTCTTC. Its protein product is CASSPRELAGGDNEQFF. Drawing the rest from reference TRBV18 and TRBJ2-1, the complete variable domain is NAGVMQNPRHLVRRRGQEARLRCSPMKGHSHVYWYRQLPEEGLKFMVYLQKENIIDESGMPKERFSAEFPKEGPSILRIQQVVRGDSAAYFCASSPRELAGGDNEQFFGPGTRLTVL.

This clone was detected a few times. The chain carries TRBV4-2 and TRBJ2-5, with a possible D match to TRBD1 (6 bases). Looked up from germline, CDR1 is LGHNA and CDR2 is YNFKEQ. The CDR3 contains 17 residues. V was clipped by 0 bases and J by 8 bases, with 22 bases between them. This CDR3 reads CASSQDPLPTGPGTQYF. In nucleotides, the CDR3 is TGTGCCAGCAGCCAAGACCCACTACCCACAGGGCCGGGTACCCAGTACTTC.